A selection of T cell receptor beta chains follows, all from one sample in a study of TIL therapy for anti-PD-1-resistant metastatic lung cancer. Some clones are missing from TCRdb's copy, which holds only in-frame ones; the method was immunoSEQ multiplex PCR. The table lists about 7,500 clones, under 75% of them singletons, with around 7.3% in the top ten. The sequencing used tumor tissue, collected at baseline. All receptors come from a person aged 25 to 85 with non-small cell lung cancer. The conserved cysteine and the conserved F or W are not part of the CDR3 here. Some rows mark clone size as missing; the rest say once, few, many or name a class of expanded clone.

J	size	V	CDR3
TRBJ1-4	.	TRBV7-2	ASSSQGAGEKLF
TRBJ1-1	.	TRBV5-1	ASSIQRNTEAF
TRBJ2-1	.	TRBV5-1	ASSASGAYNEQF
TRBJ1-5	.	TRBV6-5	ASSLDRTQPQH
TRBJ2-7	.	TRBV5-1	ASRPGLAGYEQY
TRBJ2-7	.	TRBV18	ASSPALGNYAYEQY
TRBJ2-6	.	TRBV19	ASNPDRSGANVLT
TRBJ1-5	.	TRBV7-2	ASSFTQTNQPQH
TRBJ1-1	.	TRBV20-1	SVTKGGGAF
.	once	TRBV23-1	ASIGGTLLTYEQY
TRBJ2-1	once	TRBV18	ASSPTGTGGLYEQF
TRBJ2-5	.	TRBV13	ASSSEDDLETQY
TRBJ2-1	.	TRBV10-3	AISDRKNEQF
TRBJ2-5	.	TRBV19	ASSLSGTWSSLY
TRBJ1-2	.	TRBV12-5	ASGRNGYYGYT
TRBJ2-7	.	TRBV29-1	SVEGLGLGYEQY
TRBJ1-5	.	TRBV15	ATSLTGLRSNQPQH
TRBJ1-5	.	TRBV1	TSSQDSGRSEGQPQH
TRBJ2-2	.	TRBV9	ASSVVGRNTGELF
TRBJ1-5	.	TRBV15	ATSRDLVGNQPQH
TRBJ1-1	medium-sized	TRBV6-5	ASRPGVSNTEAF
TRBJ2-7	few	TRBV28	ASSPWGRVAYEQY
TRBJ1-1	.	TRBV28	ASSPLSRGLEAF
TRBJ2-3	.	TRBV5-5	ASSLPAGGHY
TRBJ1-4	.	TRBV6-5	ASRQGQGSEKLF
TRBJ1-3	.	TRBV6-6	ASSYSVRALGDTIY
TRBJ1-1	.	TRBV15	ATTSSLGTEAF
TRBJ2-7	.	TRBV27	ASSFRASYEQY
TRBJ1-1	.	TRBV6-5	ASSYPGEEAF
TRBJ2-6	.	TRBV6-6	ASSDREPGANVLT
TRBJ1-2	.	TRBV12-5	ASGPKGGYT
TRBJ2-3	.	TRBV19	ASSIGLAGTDTQY
TRBJ1-6	few	TRBV27	ASSRGNSPLH
TRBJ2-7	.	TRBV11-3	ASSSTSGTGEQY
TRBJ1-2	.	TRBV6-1	ASILNQGTGDGYT
TRBJ2-3	.	TRBV19	ASSIPGTSGSKNTQY